The next 10 T cell receptor beta chains were all read from a single sample in a study of cytomegalovirus exposure and HLA in healthy donors. With 60 Vbeta and 13 Jbeta primers, the PCR was carried out. The method was immunoSEQ multiplex PCR; TCRdb's version includes in-frame clones alone and lacks a portion of them. The sample consists of roughly 160,000 clones, about three quarters of them appearing once. The sample consisted of PBMCs. The receptors derive from a woman in her thirties in good health and CMV-seronegative.

The chain employs TRBV27 and TRBJ2-1; 12 positions agree with TRBD2. The germline CDR1 and CDR2 sequences are MNHEY and SMNVEV (reference sequence). The CDR3 totals 15 residues. With 6 bases clipped from V and 4 bases from J, the junction kept 4 bases outside the gene matches. The CDR3 DNA reads as TGTGCCAGCAGGTGGGGGACTAGCGGGTACAATGAGCAGTTCTTC. This encodes CASRWGTSGYNEQFF.

The V gene is TRBV28, the J gene TRBJ2-7; possibly TRBD2 for D (6 bases). V was shortened by 6 bases and J by 6 bases, with 21 bases between the two germline ends. The CDR3 covers 15 residues. Germline assignment: CDR1 MDHEN and CDR2 SYDVKM. The chain's CDR3 is CASRDAQGGGSEQYF. The CDR3, as DNA: TGTGCCAGCAGGGACGCGCAGGGAGGAGGAAGCGAGCAGTACTTC.

The V gene is TRBV4-1, the J gene TRBJ1-1, with D possibly TRBD1 on 6 matching bases. V was clipped by 3 bases and J by 6 bases, with 14 bases between them. This CDR3 region has 14 residues. CDR1 is MGHRA and CDR2 is YSYEKL in the germline V gene. CDR3 loop: CASSHPDSLSEAFF. The CDR3 region has the DNA TGCGCCAGCAGCCACCCGGACAGTTTATCTGAAGCTTTCTTT.

The chain joins TRBV10-3 to TRBJ1-2; D remains ambiguous. Germline-derived CDR1 and CDR2 are ENHRY and SYGVKD. The V and J ends lost 5 bases and 7 bases respectively, with 14 bases between them. The CDR3 loop spans 13 amino acids. CDR3 loop: CAISPGRPLGYTF. CDR3 DNA sequence: TGTGCCATCAGTCCCGGCAGGCCACTTGGCTACACCTTC.

The gene calls are TRBV7-3 and TRBJ1-2, with 10 bases matching TRBD1. This CDR3 has 14 residues. With 4 bases clipped from V and 8 bases from J, the junction kept 7 bases outside the gene matches. From germline, CDR1 is SGHTA and CDR2 FQGTGA. The CDR3 bases are TGTGCCAGCAGCTCACGACAGGGGGCGGAGGGCTACACCTTC. Its protein product is CASSSRQGAEGYTF.

The chain is built from TRBV5-6 and TRBJ1-4; 9 bases match TRBD1. Germline values: CDR1 SGHDT, CDR2 YYEEEE. The ends lost 4 bases at V and 8 bases at J; junction bases unmatched: 3. The CDR3 covers 13 residues. CDR3 loop: CASSKGQGEKLFF. In DNA, the CDR3 is TGTGCCAGCAGCAAGGGACAGGGAGAAAAACTGTTTTTT.

V and J are TRBV27 and TRBJ2-5; D perhaps matches TRBD1 (6 bases). Between the trimmed V and J ends, which lost 4 bases and 3 bases, there was a span of 12 bases. Looked up from germline, CDR1 is MNHEY and CDR2 is SMNVEV (reference sequence). This CDR3 region has 14 residues. The CDR3 region is CASSSDSLKETQYF. The DNA of the CDR3 is TGTGCCAGCAGTTCGGACAGCCTGAAAGAGACCCAGTACTTC.

This chain connects TRBV27 to TRBJ1-2, with D perhaps matching TRBD1 (6 bases). The V end was cut by 2 bases, the J end by 4 bases, with 23 bases between. Germline V gene sequence: CDR1 MNHEY, CDR2 SMNVEV (reference sequence). The CDR3 spans 18 residues. For the CDR3, the DNA is TGTGCCAGCAGTTTAAATCCTGCGGTCGGGGACATCCGCTATGGCTACACCTTC. It is translated as CASSLNPAVGDIRYGYTF.

This clone was recorded once. The DNA for the CDR3 is TGTGCCAGCAGTGTGACAGGGATAGGGTATCAGCCCCAGCATTTT. This codes for CASSVTGIGYQPQHF. This sequence joins TRBV28 and TRBJ1-5, with 7 bases identical to TRBD1. The CDR3 has 15 amino acids. From germline, CDR1 is MDHEN and CDR2 SYDVKM. V lost 5 bases, J lost 5 bases, and 9 bases stayed unmatched.

About this clone: Other DNA variants within this sample encode the same CDR3. This chain joins TRBV5-4 and TRBJ2-5, with 9 bases matching TRBD2. Trimming took 2 bases from V and 5 from J; bases not matched to a gene: 4. The length of the CDR3 is 14 residues. Germline V gene data show CDR1 as SGHNT and CDR2 as YYREEE (reference sequence). CDR3 region: CASSLLAGGETQYF. The CDR3 nucleotides read TGTGCCAGCAGCTTACTAGCGGGTGGGGAGACCCAGTACTTC.